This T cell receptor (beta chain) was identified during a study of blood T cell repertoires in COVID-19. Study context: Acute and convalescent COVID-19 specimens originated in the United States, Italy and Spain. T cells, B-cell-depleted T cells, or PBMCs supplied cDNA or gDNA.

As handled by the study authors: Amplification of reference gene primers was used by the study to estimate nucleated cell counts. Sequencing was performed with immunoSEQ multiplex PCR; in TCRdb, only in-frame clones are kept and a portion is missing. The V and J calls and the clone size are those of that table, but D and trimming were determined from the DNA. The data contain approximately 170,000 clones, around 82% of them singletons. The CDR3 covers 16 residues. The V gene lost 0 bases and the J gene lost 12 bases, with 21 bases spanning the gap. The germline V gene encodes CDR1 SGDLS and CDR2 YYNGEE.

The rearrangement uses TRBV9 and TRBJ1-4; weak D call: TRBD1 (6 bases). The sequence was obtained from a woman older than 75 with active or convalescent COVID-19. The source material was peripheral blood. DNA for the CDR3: TGTGCCAGCAGCGTAGGCATAGACCATTGGGGGCTACAACTGTTTTTT. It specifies CASSVGIDHWGLQLFF.